This T cell receptor (beta chain) was recorded in a study of multiple sclerosis patients with progressive multifocal leukoencephalopathy. Study in general: Longitudinal control samples came from natalizumab-treated multiple sclerosis patients without PML. General study results and limits: In most PML patients, TRB repertoires appeared less diverse by entropy.

Noted time point: before natalizumab initiation. Concerning this clone: Its antigen is unknown.

The CDR3 covers 13 residues. Looked up from germline, CDR1 is SGHTA and CDR2 is FQGNSA. The V end was cut by 4 bases, the J end by 6 bases, with 9 bases between. The survey-level immunoSEQ assay was used. Synthetic inline TR CDR3 controls covering all V-J pairings were spiked into each PCR. Libraries were prepared by immunoSEQ multiplex PCR; TCRdb keeps only in-frame clonotypes and omits some of them. Here the sample spans fewer than 40,000 clones, nearly 95% being singletons. The clonotype comes from a man between 25 and 39 years old with multiple sclerosis. The chain uses TRBV7-2 and TRBJ2-2; perhaps TRBD2 as D (6 bases). Sequenced sample: PBMCs. The CDR3 spells CASSSGVPGELFF. In DNA, the CDR3 is TGTGCCAGCAGCTCGGGGGTGCCCGGGGAGCTGTTTTTT.